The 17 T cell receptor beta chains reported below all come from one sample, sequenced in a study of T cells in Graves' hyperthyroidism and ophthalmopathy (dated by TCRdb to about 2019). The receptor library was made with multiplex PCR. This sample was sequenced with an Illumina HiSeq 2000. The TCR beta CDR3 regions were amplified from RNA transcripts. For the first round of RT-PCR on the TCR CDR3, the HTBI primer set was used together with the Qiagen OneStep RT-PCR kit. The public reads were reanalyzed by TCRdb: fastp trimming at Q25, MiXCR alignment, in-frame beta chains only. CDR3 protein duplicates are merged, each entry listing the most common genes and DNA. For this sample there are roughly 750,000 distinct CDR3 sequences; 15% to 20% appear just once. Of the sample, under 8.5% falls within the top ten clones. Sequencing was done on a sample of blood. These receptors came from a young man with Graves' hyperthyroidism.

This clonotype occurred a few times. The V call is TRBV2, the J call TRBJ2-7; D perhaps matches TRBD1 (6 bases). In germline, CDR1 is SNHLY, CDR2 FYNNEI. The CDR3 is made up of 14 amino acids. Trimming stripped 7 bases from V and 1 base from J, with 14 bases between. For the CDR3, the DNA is TGTGCCAGCAATAATCAGGGGCCTTCCTACGAGCAGTACTTC. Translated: CASNNQGPSYEQYF.

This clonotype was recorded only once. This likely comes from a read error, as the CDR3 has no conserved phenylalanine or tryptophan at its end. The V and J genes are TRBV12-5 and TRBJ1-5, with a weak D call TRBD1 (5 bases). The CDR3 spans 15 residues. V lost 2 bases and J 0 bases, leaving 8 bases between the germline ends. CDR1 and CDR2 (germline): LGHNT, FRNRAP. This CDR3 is CASGLFRGSNQPQHS. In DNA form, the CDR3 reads TGTGCTAGTGGTTTGTTTAGGGGTAGCAATCAGCCCCAGCATTCT.

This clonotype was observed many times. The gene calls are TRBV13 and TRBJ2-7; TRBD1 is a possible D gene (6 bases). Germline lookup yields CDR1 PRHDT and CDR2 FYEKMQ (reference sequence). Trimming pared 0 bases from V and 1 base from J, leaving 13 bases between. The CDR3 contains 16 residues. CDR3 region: CASSLGRADSSYEQYF. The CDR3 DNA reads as TGTGCCAGCAGCTTAGGCCGGGCGGACAGTTCCTACGAGCAGTACTTC. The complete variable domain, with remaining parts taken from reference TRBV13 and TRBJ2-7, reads AAGVIQSPRHLIKEKRETATLKCYPIPRHDTVYWYQQGPGQDPQFLISFYEKMQSDKGSIPDRFSAQQFSDYHSELNMSSLELGDSALYFCASSLGRADSSYEQYFGPGTRLTVT.

CDR3 nucleotide sequence: TGTGCCAGCAGTCCTAGTCAGGACAGGCGTAATTCACCCCTCCACTTT. Protein: CASSPSQDRRNSPLHF. The chain links TRBV28 to TRBJ1-6, with TRBD1 identical over 7 bases. Germline V gives CDR1 MDHEN, CDR2 SYDVKM. The junction had 10 bases not matched to a gene; V was cut back by 5 bases and J by 6 bases. The CDR3 spans 16 residues.

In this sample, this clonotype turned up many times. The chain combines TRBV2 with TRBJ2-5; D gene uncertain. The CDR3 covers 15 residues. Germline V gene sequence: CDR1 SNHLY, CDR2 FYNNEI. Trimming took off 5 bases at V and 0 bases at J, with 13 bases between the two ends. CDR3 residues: CASSPHLGYQETQYF. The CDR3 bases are TGTGCCAGCAGTCCCCATTTGGGCTACCAAGAGACCCAGTACTTC.

The CDR3 DNA sequence: TGTGCCAGCAGCCAAGGAGGGACAGCCTCTGGGGCCAACGTCCTGACTTTC. It translates to CASSQGGTASGANVLTF. The rearrangement links TRBV3-1 to TRBJ2-6; TRBD1 matches at 7 bases. Germline values: CDR1 LGHDT, CDR2 YNNKEL (reference sequence). The CDR3 contains 17 residues. V lost 1 base, J lost 0 bases, and 3 bases stayed unmatched.

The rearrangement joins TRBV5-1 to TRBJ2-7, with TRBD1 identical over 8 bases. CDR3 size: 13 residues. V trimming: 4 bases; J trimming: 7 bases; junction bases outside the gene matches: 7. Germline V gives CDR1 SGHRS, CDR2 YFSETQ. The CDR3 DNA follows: TGCGCCAGCAGCCACGGGACAGGTGGAGAGCAGTACTTC. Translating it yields CASSHGTGGEQYF.

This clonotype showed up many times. The CDR3 loop is CASSYGGPSTDTQYF. Written as DNA, the CDR3 is TGTGCCAGCAGTTACGGGGGGCCTAGCACAGATACGCAGTATTTT. The chain has TRBV6-6 and TRBJ2-3, with D perhaps being TRBD1 or TRBD2 (6 bases each). Germline V gene sequence: CDR1 MNHNY, CDR2 SVGAGI (reference sequence). This CDR3 comprises 15 residues. V was trimmed by 2 bases and J by 0 bases, leaving 9 bases between them.

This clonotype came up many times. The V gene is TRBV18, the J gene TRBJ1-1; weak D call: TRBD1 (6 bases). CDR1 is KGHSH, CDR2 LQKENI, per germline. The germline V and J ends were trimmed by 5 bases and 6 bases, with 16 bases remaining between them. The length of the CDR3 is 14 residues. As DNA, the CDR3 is TGTGCCAGCTCATACGGAACAGGGTCGGCTGAAGCTTTCTTT. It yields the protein CASSYGTGSAEAFF.

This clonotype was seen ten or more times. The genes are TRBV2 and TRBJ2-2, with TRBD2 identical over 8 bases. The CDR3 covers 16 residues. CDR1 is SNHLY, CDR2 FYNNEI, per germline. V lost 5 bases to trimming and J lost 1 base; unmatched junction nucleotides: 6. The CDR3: CASSFTSGGNTGELFF. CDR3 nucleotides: TGTGCCAGCAGTTTTACTAGCGGAGGGAACACCGGGGAGCTGTTTTTT.

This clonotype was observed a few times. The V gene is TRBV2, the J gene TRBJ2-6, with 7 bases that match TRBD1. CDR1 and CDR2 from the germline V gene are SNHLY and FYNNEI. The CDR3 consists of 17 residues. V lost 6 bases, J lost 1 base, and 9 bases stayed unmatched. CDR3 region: CASRRDSSFSGANVLTF. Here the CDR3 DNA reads TGTGCCAGCAGACGGGACAGTTCCTTTTCTGGGGCCAACGTCCTGACTTTC. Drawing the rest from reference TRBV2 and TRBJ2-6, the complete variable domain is EPEVTQTPSHQVTQMGQEVILRCVPISNHLYFYWYRQILGQKVEFLVSFYNNEISEKSEIFDDQFSVERPDGSNFTLKIRSTKLEDSAMYFCASRRDSSFSGANVLTFGAGSRLTVL.

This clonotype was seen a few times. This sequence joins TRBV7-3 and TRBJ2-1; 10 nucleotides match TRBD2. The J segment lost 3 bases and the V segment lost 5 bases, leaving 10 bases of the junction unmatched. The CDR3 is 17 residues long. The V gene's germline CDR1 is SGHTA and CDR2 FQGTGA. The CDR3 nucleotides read TGTGCCAGCAGCCTCCAATCCCGGACTAGCGGCTACAATGAGCAGTTCTTC. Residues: CASSLQSRTSGYNEQFF.

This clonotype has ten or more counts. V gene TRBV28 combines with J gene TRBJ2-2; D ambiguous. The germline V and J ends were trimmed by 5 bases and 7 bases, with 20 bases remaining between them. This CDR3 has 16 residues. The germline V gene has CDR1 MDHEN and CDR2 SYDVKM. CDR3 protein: CASSPPWGRLGGELFF. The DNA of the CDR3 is TGTGCCAGCAGTCCGCCATGGGGAAGGTTGGGCGGGGAGCTGTTTTTT.

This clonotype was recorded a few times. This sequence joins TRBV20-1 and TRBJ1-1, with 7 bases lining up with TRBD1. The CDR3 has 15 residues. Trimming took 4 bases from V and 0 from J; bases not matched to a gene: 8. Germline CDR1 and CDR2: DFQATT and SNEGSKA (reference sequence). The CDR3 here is CSANNPGQLNTEAFF. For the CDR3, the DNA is TGCAGTGCTAACAACCCGGGACAGTTGAACACTGAAGCTTTCTTT.

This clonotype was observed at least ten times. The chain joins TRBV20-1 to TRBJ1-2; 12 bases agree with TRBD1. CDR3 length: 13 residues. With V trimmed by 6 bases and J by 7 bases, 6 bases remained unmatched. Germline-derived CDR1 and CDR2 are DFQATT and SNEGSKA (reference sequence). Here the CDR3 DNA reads TGCAGTGCCCGGGGGACAGGGGGCACTGGCTACACCTTC. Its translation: CSARGTGGTGYTF.

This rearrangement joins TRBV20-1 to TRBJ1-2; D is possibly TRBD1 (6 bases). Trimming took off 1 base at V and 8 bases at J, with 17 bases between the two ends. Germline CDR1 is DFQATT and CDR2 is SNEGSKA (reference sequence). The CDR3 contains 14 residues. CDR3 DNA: TGCAGTGCTAGAGTTCCGGACAGAATGGAAGGCTACACCTTC. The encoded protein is CSARVPDRMEGYTF.

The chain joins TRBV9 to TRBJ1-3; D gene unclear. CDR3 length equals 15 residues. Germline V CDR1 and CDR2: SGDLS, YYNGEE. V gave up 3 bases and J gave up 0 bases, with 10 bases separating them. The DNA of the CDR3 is TGTGCCAGCAGCGGTGACGAAAACTCTGGAAACACCATATATTTT. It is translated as CASSGDENSGNTIYF.